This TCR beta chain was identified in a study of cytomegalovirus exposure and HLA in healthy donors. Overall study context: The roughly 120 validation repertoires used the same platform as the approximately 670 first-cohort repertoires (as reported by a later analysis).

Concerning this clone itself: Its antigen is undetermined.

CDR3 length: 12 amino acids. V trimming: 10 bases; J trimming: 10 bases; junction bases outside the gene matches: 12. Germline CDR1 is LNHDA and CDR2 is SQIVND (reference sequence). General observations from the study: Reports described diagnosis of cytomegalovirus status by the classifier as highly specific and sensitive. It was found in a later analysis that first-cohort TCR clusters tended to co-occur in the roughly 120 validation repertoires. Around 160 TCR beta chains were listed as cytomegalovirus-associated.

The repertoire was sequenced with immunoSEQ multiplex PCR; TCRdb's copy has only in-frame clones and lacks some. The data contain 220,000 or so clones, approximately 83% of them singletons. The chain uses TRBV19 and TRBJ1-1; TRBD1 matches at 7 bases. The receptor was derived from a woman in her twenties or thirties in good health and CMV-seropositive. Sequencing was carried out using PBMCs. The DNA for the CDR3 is TGTGCCACCCTGATAGGGGACAGCCGAGCTTTCTTT. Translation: CATLIGDSRAFF.